These T cell receptor beta chains were read from a single sample in a study of blood T cell repertoires in COVID-19. Assay: immunoSEQ multiplex PCR; the TCRdb copy retains only in-frame clones and omits some. The data show 300,000 or so clones, with about 83% seen just once and approximately 1.2% held by the top ten. Sequenced input: peripheral blood. The receptors here all came from a woman aged 45-60 years with acute or convalescent COVID-19. CDR3s include the opening cysteine and the closing phenylalanine or tryptophan. D genes are given only for firm matches. Clone size is not always given. Where it is, it says once, few, many or a class for expanded clones.

d_call: .
v_call: TRBV29-1
j_call: TRBJ1-1
clone_size: .
cdr3_nt: TGCAGCGCCGTATTGGTTTACAGGGTAGCTTTCTTT
cdr3_aa: CSAVLVYRVAFF

d_call: .
v_call: TRBV30
j_call: TRBJ2-3
clone_size: .
cdr3_nt: TGTGCCTGGAGCCTCACAGATACGCAGTATTTT
cdr3_aa: CAWSLTDTQYF

d_call: .
v_call: TRBV10-3
j_call: TRBJ1-2
clone_size: .
cdr3_nt: TGTGCCATCAGGGAGGACACTGCTAACTATGGCTACACCTTC
cdr3_aa: CAIREDTANYGYTF

d_call: TRBD1
v_call: TRBV7-2
j_call: TRBJ2-5
clone_size: .
cdr3_nt: TGTGCCAGCAGCCCGACAGGGCGCCAAGAGACCCAGTACTTC
cdr3_aa: CASSPTGRQETQYF

d_call: TRBD1
v_call: TRBV2
j_call: TRBJ1-2
clone_size: .
cdr3_nt: TGTGCCAGCAGTGAAGGGACACCGGGACAGTACTATGGCTACACCTTC
cdr3_aa: CASSEGTPGQYYGYTF

d_call: .
v_call: TRBV7-8
j_call: TRBJ2-1
clone_size: .
cdr3_nt: TGTGCCAGCAGCCGCTTTAGCGATGAGCAGTTCTTC
cdr3_aa: CASSRFSDEQFF

d_call: .
v_call: TRBV7-2
j_call: TRBJ1-1
clone_size: .
cdr3_nt: TGTGCCAGCAGCTTAGGGGTGGGAGACACTGAAGCTTTCTTT
cdr3_aa: CASSLGVGDTEAFF

d_call: .
v_call: TRBV11-3
j_call: TRBJ2-1
clone_size: .
cdr3_nt: TGTGCCAGCAGAGGGGCCAATGAGCAGTTCTTC
cdr3_aa: CASRGANEQFF

d_call: .
v_call: TRBV6-5
j_call: TRBJ1-5
clone_size: .
cdr3_nt: TGTGCCAGCAGCCGAACAGGTCGCAATCAGCCCCAGCATTTT
cdr3_aa: CASSRTGRNQPQHF

d_call: TRBD1
v_call: TRBV30
j_call: TRBJ2-5
clone_size: .
cdr3_nt: TGTGCCTTCCTACGGACAGGGCAAGAGACCCAGTACTTC
cdr3_aa: CAFLRTGQETQYF

d_call: .
v_call: TRBV18
j_call: TRBJ1-4
clone_size: .
cdr3_nt: TGTGCCAGCTCACCCGCCGGCCAAAAGGGGGAAAAACTGTTTTTT
cdr3_aa: CASSPAGQKGEKLFF

d_call: .
v_call: TRBV4-1
j_call: TRBJ1-4
clone_size: .
cdr3_nt: TGCGCCAGCAGCCAAGATATGTTGGGGGGAATGACAGTAAGTGAAAAACTGTTTTTT
cdr3_aa: CASSQDMLGGMTVSEKLFF

d_call: .
v_call: TRBV27
j_call: TRBJ2-1
clone_size: .
cdr3_nt: TGTGCCAGCAGTTTAGCGGGAACTATCTACAATGAGCAGTTCTTC
cdr3_aa: CASSLAGTIYNEQFF

d_call: .
v_call: TRBV9
j_call: TRBJ1-1
clone_size: .
cdr3_nt: TGTGCCAGCAGCCCTCGACAGGTCAACACTGAAGCTTTCTTT
cdr3_aa: CASSPRQVNTEAFF

d_call: TRBD2
v_call: TRBV3-1/TRBV3-2
j_call: TRBJ2-3
clone_size: .
cdr3_nt: TGTGCCAGCAGCCGAGAGACTAGCGGGCCCTGGGATACGCAGTATTTT
cdr3_aa: CASSRETSGPWDTQYF

d_call: .
v_call: TRBV27
j_call: TRBJ1-1
clone_size: .
cdr3_nt: TGTGCCAGCAGTTTATCAGGACTCAACACTGAAGCTTTCTTT
cdr3_aa: CASSLSGLNTEAFF

d_call: .
v_call: TRBV3-1/TRBV3-2
j_call: TRBJ1-1
clone_size: .
cdr3_nt: TGTGCCAGCAGTTTATTGGGACAAGGTGGTTCGAACACTGAAGCTTTCTTT
cdr3_aa: CASSLLGQGGSNTEAFF

d_call: .
v_call: TRBV24-1
j_call: TRBJ1-1
clone_size: medium-sized
cdr3_nt: TGTGCCACCAGTGATTGTGTATCTTTCTTT
cdr3_aa: CATSDCVSFF

d_call: TRBD2
v_call: TRBV30
j_call: TRBJ2-2
clone_size: .
cdr3_nt: TGTGCCTGGAGTGTACAAAAAACTAGCGGCACCGGGGAGCTGTTTTTT
cdr3_aa: CAWSVQKTSGTGELFF

d_call: TRBD1
v_call: TRBV9
j_call: TRBJ1-2
clone_size: .
cdr3_nt: TGTGCCAGCAGCGCCTCACGACAGGGTAAGGAAGAGTACCGCTATGGCTACACCTTC
cdr3_aa: CASSASRQGKEEYRYGYTF

d_call: .
v_call: TRBV2
j_call: TRBJ1-5
clone_size: .
cdr3_nt: TGTGCCAGCAGTGACCAGGGCAATAATCAGCCCCAGCATTTT
cdr3_aa: CASSDQGNNQPQHF

d_call: .
v_call: TRBV3-1/TRBV3-2
j_call: TRBJ1-2
clone_size: .
cdr3_nt: TGTGCCAGCAGCCAAGATCTAAGTATTGACTATGGCTACACCTTC
cdr3_aa: CASSQDLSIDYGYTF

d_call: TRBD1
v_call: TRBV10-2
j_call: TRBJ2-1
clone_size: .
cdr3_nt: TGCGCCAGCAGTGAGTTCCGGACAGGGGGCTCCTACAATGAGCAGTTCTTC
cdr3_aa: CASSEFRTGGSYNEQFF

d_call: TRBD2
v_call: TRBV5-4
j_call: TRBJ2-1
clone_size: .
cdr3_nt: TGTGCCAGCAGCTTGTCAAGGACTAGCGGGGGTTACAATGAGCAGTTCTTC
cdr3_aa: CASSLSRTSGGYNEQFF

d_call: .
v_call: TRBV29-1
j_call: TRBJ2-4
clone_size: .
cdr3_nt: TGCAGCGTTGAAGAGCGACTCCGGGAGCTGTCCAAAAACATTCAGTACTTC
cdr3_aa: CSVEERLRELSKNIQYF

d_call: TRBD1
v_call: TRBV5-5
j_call: TRBJ2-7
clone_size: .
cdr3_nt: TGTGCCAGCAGCTCTACCCCGACAGGGACCTACGAGCAGTACTTC
cdr3_aa: CASSSTPTGTYEQYF

d_call: TRBD2
v_call: TRBV19
j_call: TRBJ2-1
clone_size: once
cdr3_nt: TGTGCCAGTAGTATGGCCAGCCTAGCGGGTAATGAGCAGTTCTTC
cdr3_aa: CASSMASLAGNEQFF

d_call: .
v_call: TRBV23-1
j_call: TRBJ2-6
clone_size: .
cdr3_nt: TGCGCCAGCAGTCTTCCCCTCCGTCTTGGGGCCAACGTCCTGACTTTC
cdr3_aa: CASSLPLRLGANVLTF

d_call: .
v_call: TRBV5-1
j_call: TRBJ1-4
clone_size: once
cdr3_nt: TGCGCCAGCAGCTTGCTTTTTCAAGGGGCCAATAATGAAAAACTGTTTTTT
cdr3_aa: CASSLLFQGANNEKLFF

d_call: .
v_call: TRBV6-5
j_call: TRBJ1-2
clone_size: .
cdr3_nt: TGTGCCAGCAGTTTCCACCAAGAGCGCGGCTACACCTTC
cdr3_aa: CASSFHQERGYTF

d_call: .
v_call: TRBV5-1
j_call: TRBJ1-3
clone_size: .
cdr3_nt: TGCGCCAGCAGCTTGGCGGCCGGGACTTCATACACCATATATTTT
cdr3_aa: CASSLAAGTSYTIYF

d_call: .
v_call: TRBV2
j_call: TRBJ2-1
clone_size: .
cdr3_nt: TGTGCCAGCAGTGAAAGAGGGGGAACGGACAATGAGCAGTTCTTC
cdr3_aa: CASSERGGTDNEQFF